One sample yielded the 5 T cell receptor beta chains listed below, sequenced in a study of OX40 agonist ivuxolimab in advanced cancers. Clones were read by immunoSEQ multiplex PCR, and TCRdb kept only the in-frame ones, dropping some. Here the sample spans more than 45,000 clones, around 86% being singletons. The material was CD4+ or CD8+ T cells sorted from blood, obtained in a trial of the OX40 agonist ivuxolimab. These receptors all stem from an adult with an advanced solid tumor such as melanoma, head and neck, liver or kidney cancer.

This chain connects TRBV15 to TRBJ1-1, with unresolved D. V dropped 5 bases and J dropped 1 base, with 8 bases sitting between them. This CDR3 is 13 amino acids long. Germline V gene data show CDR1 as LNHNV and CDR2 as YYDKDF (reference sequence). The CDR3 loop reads CATSLRANTEAFF. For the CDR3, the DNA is TGTGCCACCAGCTTGAGGGCGAACACTGAAGCTTTCTTT.

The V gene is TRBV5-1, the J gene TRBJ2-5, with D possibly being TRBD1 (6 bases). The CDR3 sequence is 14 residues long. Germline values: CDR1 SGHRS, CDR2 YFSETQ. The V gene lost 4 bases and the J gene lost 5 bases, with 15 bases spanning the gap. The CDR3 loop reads CASSVAQGDETQYF. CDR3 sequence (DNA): TGCGCCAGCAGCGTAGCACAGGGCGACGAGACCCAGTACTTC.

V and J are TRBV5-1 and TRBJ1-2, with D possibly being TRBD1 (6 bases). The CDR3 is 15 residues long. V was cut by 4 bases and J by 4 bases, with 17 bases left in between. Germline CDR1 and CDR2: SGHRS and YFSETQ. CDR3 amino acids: CASSLDNRDTYGYTF. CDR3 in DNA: TGCGCCAGCAGCCTGGACAACCGGGACACCTATGGCTACACCTTC.

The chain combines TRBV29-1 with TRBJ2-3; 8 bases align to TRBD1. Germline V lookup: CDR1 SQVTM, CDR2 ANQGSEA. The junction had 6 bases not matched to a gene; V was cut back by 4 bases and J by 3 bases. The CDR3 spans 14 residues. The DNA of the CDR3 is TGCAGCGTTGGGTGGACAGGGTATACAGATACGCAGTATTTT. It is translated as CSVGWTGYTDTQYF.

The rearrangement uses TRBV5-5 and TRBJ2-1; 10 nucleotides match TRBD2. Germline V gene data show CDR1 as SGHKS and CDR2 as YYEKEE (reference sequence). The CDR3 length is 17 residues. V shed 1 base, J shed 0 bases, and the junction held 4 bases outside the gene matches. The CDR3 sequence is CASSLRSGRGSYNEQFF. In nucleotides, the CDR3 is TGTGCCAGCAGCTTGAGGAGCGGGAGGGGCTCCTACAATGAGCAGTTCTTC.